Listed here are 32 T cell receptor beta chains from one sample, sequenced in a study of blood T cell repertoires in COVID-19. Method: immunoSEQ multiplex PCR; TCRdb's copy keeps in-frame clones and lacks some. The sample has around 340,000 clones; approximately 89% are singletons. Sequenced input: peripheral blood. The receptors were sampled from a woman aged 55-75 years with COVID-19, enrolled during active disease.

The gene calls are TRBV5-1 and TRBJ1-2; 7 bases are a match to TRBD1. The CDR3 runs to 16 residues. The germline V gene encodes CDR1 SGHRS and CDR2 YFSETQ. Trimming at V came to 0 bases and at J to 3 bases, leaving 8 bases not matched to a gene. CDR3 nucleotides: TGCGCCAGCAGCTTGGGGGCAGGGGGTATTGACTATGGCTACACCTTC. It is translated as CASSLGAGGIDYGYTF.

The gene calls are TRBV28 and TRBJ2-7, with D unclear. The CDR3 has 13 residues. The germline V gene has CDR1 MDHEN and CDR2 SYDVKM. V was clipped by 5 bases and J by 3 bases, with 11 bases between them. As DNA, the CDR3 is TGTGCCAGCAGTCCCAACGAGGACTACGAGCAGTACTTC. It yields the protein CASSPNEDYEQYF.

A single count supports this clone. The chain uses TRBV7-8 and TRBJ1-3; D gene unclear. CDR1 is SGHVS and CDR2 is FQNEAQ in the germline V gene. V was cut by 4 bases and J by 0 bases, with 7 bases left in between. CDR3 length equals 14 residues. The CDR3, as DNA: TGTGCCAGCAGCTACGGGGTCTCTGGAAACACCATATATTTT. It translates to CASSYGVSGNTIYF.

V is TRBV18 and J is TRBJ1-1, with D unresolved. CDR1 is KGHSH, CDR2 LQKENI, per germline. This CDR3 has 16 residues. V lost 1 base to trimming and J lost 7 bases, with 19 bases between them. The DNA for the CDR3 is TGTGCCAGCTCACCACAAGGAGGGCCAGCAGCGAGTGAAGCTTTCTTT. This encodes CASSPQGGPAASEAFF.

The V gene is TRBV2, the J gene TRBJ1-2; TRBD1 agrees at 7 bases. There are 15 residues in the CDR3. J was trimmed by 0 bases and V by 4 bases; bases with no gene match: 5. Germline V gene data show CDR1 as SNHLY and CDR2 as FYNNEI. CDR3 DNA: TGTGCCAGCAGTGGACTTGGGACAGCTAACTATGGCTACACCTTC. Translated: CASSGLGTANYGYTF. Full variable domain (missing parts from reference TRBV2 and TRBJ1-2): EPEVTQTPSHQVTQMGQEVILRCVPISNHLYFYWYRQILGQKVEFLVSFYNNEISEKSEIFDDQFSVERPDGSNFTLKIRSTKLEDSAMYFCASSGLGTANYGYTFGSGTRLTVV.

J is TRBJ2-7 and V is TRBV2; 12 nucleotides line up with TRBD2. Germline CDR1 SNHLY, CDR2 FYNNEI. Trimming at V came to 6 bases and at J to 3 bases, leaving 3 bases not matched to a gene. This CDR3 has 14 amino acids. Here the CDR3 DNA reads TGTGCCAGCAGGTCGGGACTAGCGGGCTACGAGCAGTACTTC. This sequence encodes CASRSGLAGYEQYF.

The chain uses TRBV2 and TRBJ1-5; no clear D. Germline assignment: CDR1 SNHLY and CDR2 FYNNEI. The CDR3 covers 15 residues. V lost 2 bases and J 6 bases, leaving 14 bases between the germline ends. This chain's CDR3 is CASSEPGPAVQPQHF. The CDR3 nucleotides read TGTGCCAGCAGTGAACCTGGTCCCGCGGTTCAGCCCCAGCATTTT.

V usage is TRBV3-1 (or the pseudogene TRBV3-2) and J usage is TRBJ2-6, with D unresolved. The length of the CDR3 is 19 residues. The V and J ends lost 1 base and 0 bases respectively, with 16 bases between them. From germline, CDR1 is LGHDT and CDR2 YNNKEL (reference sequence). The CDR3 is CASSQGSYSFSSGANVLTF. For the CDR3, the DNA is TGTGCCAGCAGCCAAGGATCTTATTCTTTCAGCTCTGGGGCCAACGTCCTGACTTTC.

V usage is TRBV4-1 and J usage is TRBJ2-3, with a possible D match to TRBD2 (7 bases). Per germline, CDR1 MGHRA and CDR2 YSYEKL. V was cut by 1 base and J by 5 bases, with 16 bases left in between. The CDR3 extends over 16 amino acids. The CDR3 region is CASSQVGGGKRDTQYF. In DNA form, the CDR3 reads TGCGCCAGCAGCCAAGTAGGGGGGGGGAAAAGAGATACGCAGTATTTT.

This rearrangement joins TRBV6-8 to TRBJ2-7, with D unresolved. The CDR3 covers 15 residues. V lost 2 bases and J 7 bases, leaving 18 bases between the germline ends. CDR1 is MNHGY and CDR2 is SAAAGT in the germline V gene. CDR3 in amino acids: CASSYPVSTVCEQYF. The CDR3 DNA is TGTGCCAGCAGTTACCCCGTTTCAACGGTGTGTGAGCAGTACTTC.

The chain links TRBV6-1 to TRBJ2-7; 8 positions match TRBD2. There are 14 residues in the CDR3. Germline CDR1 is MNHNS and CDR2 is SASEGT. V dropped 3 bases and J dropped 4; count of bases not matched to a gene: 5. The CDR3 nucleotides are TGTGCCAGCAGTGATGAGCGGGGGCCTTACGAGCAGTACTTC. It is translated as CASSDERGPYEQYF.

This clone has only one observation. This CDR3 is also generated by other DNA sequences in the sample. The J gene is TRBJ1-3, the V gene TRBV9; tentative D call: TRBD1 (5 bases). This CDR3 has 16 amino acids. Germline V gives CDR1 SGDLS, CDR2 YYNGEE. Trimming cost V 0 bases and J 1 base, with 11 bases left between them. The CDR3 DNA reads as TGTGCCAGCAGCGTAGGGCAGGGCGGATCTGGAAACACCATATATTTT. Translated, it gives CASSVGQGGSGNTIYF.

V is TRBV5-1 and J is TRBJ2-1, with 7 positions matching TRBD2. The V and J ends lost 1 base and 1 base, in that order; junction bases with no gene match: 2. This CDR3 is built from 15 residues. From germline, CDR1 is SGHRS and CDR2 YFSETQ. CDR3 sequence: CASSLISGSYNEQFF. In DNA, the CDR3 is TGCGCCAGCAGCTTGATTAGCGGGTCCTACAATGAGCAGTTCTTC.

The CDR3 sequence is CASSLRGEGTEAFF. In nucleotides, the CDR3 is TGTGCCAGCAGTTTAAGGGGGGAGGGAACTGAAGCTTTCTTT. This sequence joins TRBV27 and TRBJ1-1; D is perhaps TRBD1 (6 bases). The CDR3 has 14 residues. CDR1 is MNHEY, CDR2 SMNVEV, per germline (reference sequence). V lost 2 bases, J lost 5 bases, and 12 bases lay in between.

V usage is TRBV19 and J usage is TRBJ2-3; 9 bases agree with TRBD2. V was clipped by 7 bases and J by 6 bases; unmatched bases: 5. CDR3 length equals 13 residues. Per the germline V gene, CDR1 is LNHDA and CDR2 is SQIVND (reference sequence). CDR3 bases: TGTGCCAGTAAGGGACTAGCTGTGGATACGCAGTATTTT. It encodes CASKGLAVDTQYF.

The rearrangement joins TRBV6-5 to TRBJ1-2; D perhaps matches TRBD1 (5 bases). In germline, CDR1 is MNHEY, CDR2 SVGAGI. The CDR3 totals 15 residues. The V end lost 2 bases, the J end lost 0 bases, and 10 bases lay between the germline ends. The CDR3 DNA is TGTGCCAGCAGTTACCAGGGTATAGCTAACTATGGCTACACCTTC. It encodes CASSYQGIANYGYTF.

The V and J genes are TRBV5-1 and TRBJ1-2; D remains ambiguous. Trimming left V 0 bases short and J 5 bases short, with 11 bases between. The CDR3 is 14 amino acids. Germline-derived CDR1 and CDR2 are SGHRS and YFSETQ. The CDR3 nucleotides read TGCGCCAGCAGCTTGGGGGAAGGAGGTTATGGCTACACCTTC. It encodes CASSLGEGGYGYTF.

The chain recombines TRBV25-1 with TRBJ1-1; TRBD1 matches at 8 bases. The J segment lost 0 bases and the V segment lost 6 bases, leaving 3 bases of the junction unmatched. CDR1 is MGHDK, CDR2 SYGVNS, per germline. The CDR3 runs 14 residues. The chain's CDR3 is CASRRQGMNTEAFF. Here the CDR3 DNA reads TGTGCCAGCAGACGACAGGGGATGAACACTGAAGCTTTCTTT.

The chain is built from TRBV4-1 and TRBJ2-3, with TRBD2 identical over 10 bases. Trimming removed 4 bases from V and 6 bases from J; junction bases left unmatched: 13. Germline V gene sequence: CDR1 MGHRA, CDR2 YSYEKL. The CDR3 runs to 17 residues. As DNA, the CDR3 is TGCGCCAGCAGCCCCTCGGAAGCGGGGGGGCCTTTGGATACGCAGTATTTT. Amino acid sequence: CASSPSEAGGPLDTQYF.

This clone has more than one count but fewer than ten. The rearrangement uses TRBV3-1 (or the pseudogene TRBV3-2) and TRBJ2-1; TRBD2 aligns across 9 bases. Looked up from germline, CDR1 is LGHDT and CDR2 is YNNKEL (reference sequence). The length of the CDR3 is 15 residues. J lost 1 base, V lost 4 bases, and 2 bases had no gene match. The CDR3 reads CASSLTSGSYNEQFF. Written as DNA, the CDR3 is TGTGCCAGCAGCCTGACTAGCGGTTCCTACAATGAGCAGTTCTTC.

The rearrangement links TRBV5-1 to TRBJ2-3; 7 bases agree with TRBD1. This CDR3 is built from 15 residues. V gave up 0 bases and J gave up 5 bases; unmatched junction bases: 6. Germline V gene sequence: CDR1 SGHRS, CDR2 YFSETQ. This CDR3 reads CASSLGQGSIDTQYF. Written as DNA, the CDR3 is TGCGCCAGCAGCTTGGGACAGGGTAGTATAGATACGCAGTATTTT.

The V call is TRBV6-4, the J call TRBJ1-1, with 9 bases matching TRBD1. The germline V gene has CDR1 MRHNA and CDR2 SNTAGT. The V gene end was trimmed by 5 bases and the J gene end by 5 bases; junction bases not matched to a gene: 9. The CDR3 is made up of 15 amino acids. The chain's CDR3 is CASSPTTGGRTEAFF. The CDR3 DNA reads TGTGCCAGCAGTCCTACCACAGGGGGCCGGACTGAAGCTTTCTTT.

The chain joins TRBV28 to TRBJ1-2; D possibly corresponds to TRBD1 (5 bases). The V and J ends lost 6 bases and 6 bases respectively, with 20 bases between them. The CDR3 is made up of 15 amino acids. The germline gives CDR1 MDHEN, CDR2 SYDVKM. This chain's CDR3 is CASSQTTDRVNGYTF. DNA for the CDR3: TGTGCCAGCAGCCAAACCACCGACAGAGTGAATGGCTACACCTTC.

The CDR3 bases are TGCGCCAGCAGCTTCTCTAGCGGGGGGATTCAAGAGACCCAGTACTTC. Protein product: CASSFSSGGIQETQYF. The rearrangement joins TRBV5-1 to TRBJ2-5; 11 bases agree with TRBD2. V lost 2 bases to trimming and J lost 2 bases; unmatched junction nucleotides: 5. This CDR3 is built from 16 residues. Germline CDR1 reads SGHRS; CDR2 reads YFSETQ.

The V and J genes are TRBV11-1 and TRBJ2-1, with a weak D call TRBD2 (7 bases). The CDR3 length is 17 residues. Trimming removed 0 bases at V and 10 bases at J, with 22 bases between. Germline V gives CDR1 SGHAT, CDR2 FQDESV (reference sequence). In nucleotides, the CDR3 is TGTGCCAGCAGCTTAGCGGGGGGGCCCCAGAAGTCTGGGGAGCAGTTCTTC. Translating gives CASSLAGGPQKSGEQFF.

V gene TRBV7-9 combines with J gene TRBJ2-1; D might be TRBD2 (5 bases). The CDR3 runs 15 residues. Per the germline V gene, CDR1 is SEHNR and CDR2 is FQNEAQ (reference sequence). V was cut by 1 base and J by 10 bases, with 17 bases left in between. The CDR3 is CASSLVRGWTAEQFF. The DNA of the CDR3 is TGTGCCAGCAGCTTAGTGCGTGGATGGACTGCCGAGCAGTTCTTC.

The CDR3 spells CASSQMLMTGYSTDTQYF. CDR3 nucleotides: TGTGCCAGCAGCCAGATGCTTATGACAGGGTATAGCACAGATACGCAGTATTTT. The rearrangement uses TRBV4-2 and TRBJ2-3; 7 positions match TRBD1. The CDR3 totals 18 residues. Germline trimming cut 3 bases from V and 0 bases from J; bases unmatched to any gene: 12. CDR1 LGHNA and CDR2 YNFKEQ come from the germline V gene.

The rearrangement joins TRBV7-6 to TRBJ1-5; tentative D call: TRBD1 (6 bases). The CDR3 spans 17 residues. The germline V gene encodes CDR1 SGHVS and CDR2 FNYEAQ. Between the trimmed V and J ends, which lost 1 base and 5 bases, there was a span of 18 bases. The CDR3 spells CASSLDHGGTSYQPQHF. CDR3 nucleotide sequence: TGTGCCAGCAGCTTAGATCACGGGGGGACAAGTTATCAGCCCCAGCATTTT.

The chain has TRBV6-5 and TRBJ1-5; the match to TRBD1 covers 8 bases. Germline assignment: CDR1 MNHEY and CDR2 SVGAGI. The CDR3 has 15 amino acids. V trimming: 6 bases; J trimming: 1 base; junction bases outside the gene matches: 5. The CDR3 DNA reads TGTGCCAGCAGCCGACAGGGGAGAAGCAATCAGCCCCAGCATTTT. It is translated as CASSRQGRSNQPQHF.

The V call is TRBV7-8, the J call TRBJ2-5, with TRBD1 matching over 9 bases. CDR3 length equals 16 residues. Per germline, CDR1 SGHVS and CDR2 FQNEAQ. V lost 2 bases and J lost 5; bases outside the gene matches: 9. CDR3 sequence reads: CASSLTRTGVWETQYF. In DNA, the CDR3 is TGTGCCAGCAGCTTAACACGGACAGGGGTATGGGAGACCCAGTACTTC.

The chain combines TRBV15 with TRBJ1-5; D may be TRBD1 (6 bases). The CDR3 contains 16 residues. The germline gives CDR1 LNHNV, CDR2 YYDKDF (reference sequence). With 0 bases removed from V and 5 bases from J, the gap between germline ends came to 14 bases. The CDR3 bases are TGTGCCACCAGCAGAGAGAGGACAGACCTCCATCAGCCCCAGCATTTT. It specifies CATSRERTDLHQPQHF.

The genes are TRBV7-9 and TRBJ2-6; the D gene is possibly TRBD2 (6 bases). This CDR3 is 13 amino acids long. V was trimmed by 10 bases and J by 2 bases, leaving 9 bases between them. Germline V lookup: CDR1 SEHNR, CDR2 FQNEAQ (reference sequence). Here the CDR3 reads CATRGTGANVLTF. The CDR3 DNA follows: TGTGCCACCCGGGGGACTGGGGCCAACGTCCTGACTTTC. The complete variable domain, with remaining parts taken from reference TRBV7-9 and TRBJ2-6, reads DTGVSQNPRHKITKRGQNVTFRCDPISEHNRLYWYRQTLGQGPEFLTYFQNEAQLEKSRLLSDRFSAERPKGSFSTLEIQRTEQGDSAMYLCATRGTGANVLTFGAGSRLTVL.